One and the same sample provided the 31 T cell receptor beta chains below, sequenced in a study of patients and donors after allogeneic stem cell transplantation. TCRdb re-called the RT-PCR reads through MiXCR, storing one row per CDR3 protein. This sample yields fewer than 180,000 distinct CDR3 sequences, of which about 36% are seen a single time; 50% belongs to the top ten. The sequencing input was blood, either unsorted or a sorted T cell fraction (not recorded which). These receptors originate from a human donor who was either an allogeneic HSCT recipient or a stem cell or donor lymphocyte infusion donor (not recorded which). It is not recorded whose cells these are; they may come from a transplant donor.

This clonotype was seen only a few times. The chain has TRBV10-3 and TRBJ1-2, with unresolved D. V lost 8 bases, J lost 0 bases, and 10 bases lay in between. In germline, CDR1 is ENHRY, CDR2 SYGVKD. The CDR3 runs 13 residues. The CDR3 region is CAIQAFTNYGYTF. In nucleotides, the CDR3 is TGTGCCATCCAGGCGTTTACTAACTATGGCTACACCTTC.

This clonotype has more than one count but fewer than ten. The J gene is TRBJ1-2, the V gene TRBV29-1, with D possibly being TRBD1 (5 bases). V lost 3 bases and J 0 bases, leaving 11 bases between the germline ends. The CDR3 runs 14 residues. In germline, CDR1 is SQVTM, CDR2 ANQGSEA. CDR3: CSVDYTGANYGYTF. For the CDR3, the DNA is TGCAGCGTTGATTACACAGGCGCTAACTATGGCTACACCTTC.

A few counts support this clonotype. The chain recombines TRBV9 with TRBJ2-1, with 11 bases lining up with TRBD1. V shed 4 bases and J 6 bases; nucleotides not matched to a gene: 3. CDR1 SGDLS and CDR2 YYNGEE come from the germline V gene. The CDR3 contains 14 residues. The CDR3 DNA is TGTGCCAGCAGCTCGGACAGGGGGCGCAATGAGCAGTTCTTC. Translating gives CASSSDRGRNEQFF. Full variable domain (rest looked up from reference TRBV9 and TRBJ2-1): DSGVTQTPKHLITATGQRVTLRCSPRSGDLSVYWYQQSLDQGLQFLIQYYNGEERAKGNILERFSAQQFPDLHSELNLSSLELGDSALYFCASSSDRGRNEQFFGPGTRLTVL.

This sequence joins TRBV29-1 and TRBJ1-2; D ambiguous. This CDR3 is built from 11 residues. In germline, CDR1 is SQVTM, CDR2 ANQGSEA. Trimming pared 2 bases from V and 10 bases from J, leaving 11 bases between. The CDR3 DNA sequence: TGCAGCGTTGAATTACTCCAGGTCTACACCTTC. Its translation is CSVELLQVYTF.

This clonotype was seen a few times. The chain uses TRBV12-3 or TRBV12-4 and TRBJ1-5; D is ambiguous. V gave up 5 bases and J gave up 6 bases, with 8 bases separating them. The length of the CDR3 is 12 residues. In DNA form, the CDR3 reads TGTGCCAGCAGTCAGCCCAGTCAGCCCCAGCATTTT. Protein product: CASSQPSQPQHF.

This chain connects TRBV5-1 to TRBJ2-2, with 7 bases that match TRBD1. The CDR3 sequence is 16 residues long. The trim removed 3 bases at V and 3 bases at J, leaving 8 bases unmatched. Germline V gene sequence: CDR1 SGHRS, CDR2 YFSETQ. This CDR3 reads CASSSLTDRDTGELFF. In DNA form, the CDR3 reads TGCGCCAGCAGCTCTCTAACCGACAGGGACACCGGGGAGCTGTTTTTT.

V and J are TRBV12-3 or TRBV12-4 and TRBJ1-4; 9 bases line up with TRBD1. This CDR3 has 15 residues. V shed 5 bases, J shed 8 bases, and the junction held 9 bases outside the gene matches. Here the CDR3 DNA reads TGTGCCAGCAGTCTCGGACAGGGGATAGGGGAAAAACTGTTTTTT. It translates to CASSLGQGIGEKLFF.

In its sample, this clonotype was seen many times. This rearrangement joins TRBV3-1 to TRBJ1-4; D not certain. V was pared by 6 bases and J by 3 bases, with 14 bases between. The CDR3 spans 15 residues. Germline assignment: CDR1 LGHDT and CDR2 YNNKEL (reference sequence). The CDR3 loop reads CASRTEGAANEKLFF. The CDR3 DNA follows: TGTGCCAGCAGGACCGAGGGTGCGGCTAATGAAAAACTGTTTTTT.

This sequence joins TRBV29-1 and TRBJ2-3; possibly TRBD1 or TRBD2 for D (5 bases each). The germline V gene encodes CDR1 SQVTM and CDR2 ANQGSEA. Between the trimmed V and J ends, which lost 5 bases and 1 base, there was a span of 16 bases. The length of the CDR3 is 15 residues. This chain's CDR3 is CSVFRGGTRTDTQYF. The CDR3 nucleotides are TGCAGCGTTTTTCGGGGCGGTACCCGCACAGATACGCAGTATTTT.

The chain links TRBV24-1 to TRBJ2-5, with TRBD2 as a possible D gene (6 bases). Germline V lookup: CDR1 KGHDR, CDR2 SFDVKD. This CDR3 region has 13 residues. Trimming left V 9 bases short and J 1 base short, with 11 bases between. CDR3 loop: CATGGLSQETQYF. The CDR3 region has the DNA TGTGCCACCGGGGGACTGTCCCAAGAGACCCAGTACTTC.

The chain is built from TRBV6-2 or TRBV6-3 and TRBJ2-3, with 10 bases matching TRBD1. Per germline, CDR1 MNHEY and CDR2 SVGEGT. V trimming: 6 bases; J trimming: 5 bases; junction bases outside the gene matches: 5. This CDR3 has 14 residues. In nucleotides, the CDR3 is TGTGCCAGCAGCCAGGGACAGGGGCGAGATACGCAGTATTTT. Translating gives CASSQGQGRDTQYF.

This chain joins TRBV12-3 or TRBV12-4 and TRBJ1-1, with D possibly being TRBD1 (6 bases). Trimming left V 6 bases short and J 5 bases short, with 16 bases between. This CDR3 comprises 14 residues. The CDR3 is CASSRQAVGTEAFF. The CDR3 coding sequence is TGTGCCAGCAGCAGACAGGCCGTGGGGACTGAAGCTTTCTTT.

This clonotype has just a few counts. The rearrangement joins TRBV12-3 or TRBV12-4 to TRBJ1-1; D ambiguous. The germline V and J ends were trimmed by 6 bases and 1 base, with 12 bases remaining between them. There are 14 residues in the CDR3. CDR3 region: CASSPDWKNTEAFF. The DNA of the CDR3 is TGTGCCAGCAGCCCCGACTGGAAGAACACTGAAGCTTTCTTT.

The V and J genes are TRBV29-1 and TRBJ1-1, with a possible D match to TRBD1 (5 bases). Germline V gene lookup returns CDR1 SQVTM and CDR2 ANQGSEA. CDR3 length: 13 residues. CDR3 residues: CSFGPGGDTEAFF. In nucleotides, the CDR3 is TGCAGTTTTGGACCCGGAGGGGACACTGAAGCTTTCTTT.

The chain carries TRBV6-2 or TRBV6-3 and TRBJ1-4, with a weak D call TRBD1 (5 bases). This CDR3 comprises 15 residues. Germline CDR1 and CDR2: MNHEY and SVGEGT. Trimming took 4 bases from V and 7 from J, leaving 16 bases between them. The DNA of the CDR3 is TGTGCCAGCAGTTCTCCTCCGGGACGAGGTGAAAAACTGTTTTTT. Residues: CASSSPPGRGEKLFF.

The CDR3 loop is CASSVRAGDGYTF. The DNA for the CDR3 is TGTGCCAGCAGCGTCCGGGCAGGCGATGGCTACACCTTC. This rearrangement joins TRBV9 to TRBJ1-2; D call uncertain. Germline loops: CDR1 SGDLS, CDR2 YYNGEE. Between the trimmed V and J ends, which lost 2 bases and 6 bases, there was a span of 11 bases. This CDR3 has 13 residues.

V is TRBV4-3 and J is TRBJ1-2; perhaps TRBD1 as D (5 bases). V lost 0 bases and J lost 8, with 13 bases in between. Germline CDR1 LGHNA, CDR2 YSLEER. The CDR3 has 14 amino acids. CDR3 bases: TGCGCCAGCAGCCAAGATAGGCAGGGATTCGGCTACACCTTC. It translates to CASSQDRQGFGYTF.

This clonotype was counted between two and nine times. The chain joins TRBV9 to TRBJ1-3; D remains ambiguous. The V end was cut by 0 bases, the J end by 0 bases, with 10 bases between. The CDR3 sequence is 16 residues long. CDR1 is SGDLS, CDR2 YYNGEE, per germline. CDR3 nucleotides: TGTGCCAGCAGCGTAGTTTCAGGACTCTCTGGAAACACCATATATTTT. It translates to CASSVVSGLSGNTIYF.

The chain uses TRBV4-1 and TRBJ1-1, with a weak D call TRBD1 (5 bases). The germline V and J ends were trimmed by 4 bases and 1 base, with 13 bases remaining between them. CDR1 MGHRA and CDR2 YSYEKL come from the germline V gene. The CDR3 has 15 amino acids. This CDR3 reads CASSPGHSTNTEAFF. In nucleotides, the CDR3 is TGCGCCAGCAGCCCGGGGCACAGTACGAACACTGAAGCTTTCTTT.

Written as DNA, the CDR3 is TGTGCCAGCAGCTTAGGGACAGGGGGAAATCAGCCCCAGCATTTT. Translated: CASSLGTGGNQPQHF. The chain recombines TRBV5-6 with TRBJ1-5; 11 nucleotides line up with TRBD1. The CDR3 is 15 amino acids. J lost 4 bases, V lost 2 bases, and 2 bases had no gene match. Germline CDR1 is SGHDT and CDR2 is YYEEEE.

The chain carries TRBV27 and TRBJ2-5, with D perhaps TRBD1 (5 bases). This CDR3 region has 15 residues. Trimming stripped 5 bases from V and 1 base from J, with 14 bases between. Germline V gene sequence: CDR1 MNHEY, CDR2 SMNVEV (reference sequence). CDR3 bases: TGTGCCAGCAGTCCACATTTAGGGGTCCAAGAGACCCAGTACTTC. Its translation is CASSPHLGVQETQYF.

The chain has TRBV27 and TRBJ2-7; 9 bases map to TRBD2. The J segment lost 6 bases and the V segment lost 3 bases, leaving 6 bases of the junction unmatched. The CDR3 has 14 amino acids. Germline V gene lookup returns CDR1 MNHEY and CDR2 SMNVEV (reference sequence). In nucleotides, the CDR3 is TGTGCCAGCAGTTTCTTAGCGGGGGAGCCCGAGCAGTACGTC. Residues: CASSFLAGEPEQYV.

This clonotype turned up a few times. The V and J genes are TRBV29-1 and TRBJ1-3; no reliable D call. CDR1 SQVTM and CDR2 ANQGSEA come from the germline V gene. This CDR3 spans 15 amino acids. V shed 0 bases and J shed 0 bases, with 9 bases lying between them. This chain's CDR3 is CSVEDRSYSGNTIYF. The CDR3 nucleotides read TGCAGCGTTGAAGACAGATCCTACTCTGGAAACACCATATATTTT.

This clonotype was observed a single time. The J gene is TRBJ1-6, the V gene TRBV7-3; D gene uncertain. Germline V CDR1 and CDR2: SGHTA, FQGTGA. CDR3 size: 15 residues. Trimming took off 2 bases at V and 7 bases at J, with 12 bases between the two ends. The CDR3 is CASSLLSVGNSPLHF. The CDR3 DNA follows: TGTGCCAGCAGCTTACTTTCCGTCGGGAATTCACCCCTCCACTTT.

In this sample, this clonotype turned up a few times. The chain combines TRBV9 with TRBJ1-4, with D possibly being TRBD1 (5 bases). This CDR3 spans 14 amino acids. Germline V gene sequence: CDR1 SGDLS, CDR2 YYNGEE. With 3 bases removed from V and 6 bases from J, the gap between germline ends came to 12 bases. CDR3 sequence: CASSARTRDEKLFF. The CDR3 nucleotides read TGTGCCAGCAGCGCCAGGACAAGGGATGAAAAACTGTTTTTT.

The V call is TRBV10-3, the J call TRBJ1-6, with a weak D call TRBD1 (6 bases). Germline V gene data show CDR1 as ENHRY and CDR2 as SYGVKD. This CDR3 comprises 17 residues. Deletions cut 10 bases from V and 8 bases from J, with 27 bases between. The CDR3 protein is CATNSGQGTISYSPLHF. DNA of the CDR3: TGTGCCACCAATTCTGGTCAGGGGACTATTAGTTATTCACCCCTCCACTTT.

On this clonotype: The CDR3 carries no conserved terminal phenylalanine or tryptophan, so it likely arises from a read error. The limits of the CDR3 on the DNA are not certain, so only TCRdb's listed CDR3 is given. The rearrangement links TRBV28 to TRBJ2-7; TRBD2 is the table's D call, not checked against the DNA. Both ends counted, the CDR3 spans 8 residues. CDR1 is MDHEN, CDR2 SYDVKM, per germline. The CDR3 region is CASSPRGP.

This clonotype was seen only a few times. CDR3 DNA sequence: TGTGCCAGCGGCCCGGTGGGGCCCACTGAAGCTTTCTTT. The encoded protein is CASGPVGPTEAFF. This chain uses TRBV12-3 or TRBV12-4 with TRBJ1-1, with D maybe TRBD1 (5 bases). This CDR3 comprises 13 residues. Deletions cut 8 bases from V and 4 bases from J, with 14 bases between.

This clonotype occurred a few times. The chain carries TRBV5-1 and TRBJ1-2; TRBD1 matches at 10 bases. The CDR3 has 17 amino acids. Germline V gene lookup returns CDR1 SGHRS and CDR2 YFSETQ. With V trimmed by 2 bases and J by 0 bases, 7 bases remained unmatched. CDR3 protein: CASSLDDRGPANYGYTF. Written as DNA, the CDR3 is TGCGCCAGCAGCTTAGACGACAGGGGGCCAGCTAACTATGGCTACACCTTC.

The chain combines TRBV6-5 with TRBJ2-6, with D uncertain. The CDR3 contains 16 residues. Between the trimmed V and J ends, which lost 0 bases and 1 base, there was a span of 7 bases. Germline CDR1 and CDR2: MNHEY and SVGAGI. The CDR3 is CASSYSISSGANVLTF. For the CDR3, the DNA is TGTGCCAGCAGTTACTCGATATCGTCTGGGGCCAACGTCCTGACTTTC.

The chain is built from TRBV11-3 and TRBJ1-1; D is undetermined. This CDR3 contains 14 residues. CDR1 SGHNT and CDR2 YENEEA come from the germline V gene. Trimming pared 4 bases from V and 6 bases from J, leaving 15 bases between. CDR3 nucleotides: TGTGCCAGCAGCTCCAGCCCAAGGCACGCTGAAGCTTTCTTT. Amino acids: CASSSSPRHAEAFF.